The 10 T cell receptor beta chains below come from one sample, sequenced in a study of shared clonotypes between healthy human individuals (dated by TCRdb to about 2020). Receptor amplification or capture employed the immunoSEQ multiplex PCR assay. TCRdb retrieved this table from immuneACCESS and kept in-frame rearrangements only. Not all clones are present; in checked studies, unresolved V genes account for under half, and no reason is known for the remainder. The sample contains approximately 1,000,000 clones, approximately 80% of them found a single time. The ten largest account for 0.52% of the sample. Source material: memory CD4+ T cells from PBMCs. The cell subset or site label corresponds to: CD45RA-negative fraction. Every receptor here comes from a man aged 18 to 29 in good health. Some clones in this sample may be carry-over from other donors' samples.

The chain is built from TRBV6-1 and TRBJ1-3; 9 bases are a match to TRBD1. Looked up from germline, CDR1 is MNHNS and CDR2 is SASEGT. This CDR3 is built from 15 residues. V trimming: 6 bases; J trimming: 2 bases; junction bases outside the gene matches: 5. The CDR3 here is CASRDRGPPGNTIYF. CDR3 DNA sequence: TGTGCCAGCAGGGACAGGGGTCCTCCTGGAAACACCATATATTTT.

This clone was picked up a small number of times. The rearrangement links TRBV20-1 to TRBJ2-7, with D possibly being TRBD2 (5 bases). Germline V lookup: CDR1 DFQATT, CDR2 SNEGSKA (reference sequence). The CDR3 has 11 residues. V was cut by 7 bases and J by 3 bases, with 10 bases left in between. CDR3 region: CSGESGYEQYF. The CDR3 nucleotides read TGCAGTGGAGAGAGCGGCTACGAGCAGTACTTC.

The chain has TRBV5-1 and TRBJ2-1; TRBD1 is a possible D gene (5 bases). Per the germline V gene, CDR1 is SGHRS and CDR2 is YFSETQ. The V and J ends lost 2 bases and 5 bases respectively, with 20 bases between them. CDR3 size: 17 residues. The CDR3 here is CASSFNPRVRSDNEQFF. The CDR3 nucleotides are TGCGCCAGCAGCTTTAACCCCAGGGTACGGTCTGACAATGAGCAGTTCTTC.

The chain has TRBV2 and TRBJ2-7; D ambiguous. CDR1 is SNHLY, CDR2 FYNNEI, per germline. The CDR3 runs to 11 residues. The germline V and J ends were trimmed by 5 bases and 4 bases, with 6 bases remaining between them. The CDR3 sequence is CASSPHYEQYF. For the CDR3, the DNA is TGTGCCAGCAGTCCGCATTACGAGCAGTACTTC. The entire variable domain, with the rest obtained from reference TRBV2 and TRBJ2-7, is as follows: EPEVTQTPSHQVTQMGQEVILRCVPISNHLYFYWYRQILGQKVEFLVSFYNNEISEKSEIFDDQFSVERPDGSNFTLKIRSTKLEDSAMYFCASSPHYEQYFGPGTRLTVT.

In its sample, this clone was seen once. V and J are TRBV2 and TRBJ2-3, with a weak D call TRBD2 (7 bases). The CDR3 consists of 14 residues. The germline CDR1 and CDR2 sequences are SNHLY and FYNNEI. V was trimmed by 11 bases and J by 4 bases, leaving 19 bases between them. CDR3 DNA: TGTGCCGGAACCCAGAGGGGGAGGGCAGATACGCAGTATTTT. Translated: CAGTQRGRADTQYF.

The chain combines TRBV27 with TRBJ1-5; D gene unclear. The germline gives CDR1 MNHEY, CDR2 SMNVEV (reference sequence). The CDR3 runs to 14 residues. Deletions cut 3 bases from V and 7 bases from J, with 13 bases between. The CDR3 DNA sequence: TGTGCCAGCAGTTTGACGGTGTCTTGGCAGCCCCAGCATTTT. It encodes CASSLTVSWQPQHF.

The rearrangement joins TRBV5-6 to TRBJ1-1; TRBD1 aligns across 9 bases. Germline assignment: CDR1 SGHDT and CDR2 YYEEEE. V shed 1 base and J 6 bases; nucleotides not matched to a gene: 13. There are 17 residues in the CDR3. DNA for the CDR3: TGTGCCAGCAGCTTGTGGGGACAGGGTGCTGAAATCGCTGAAGCTTTCTTT. Translated, it gives CASSLWGQGAEIAEAFF. The whole variable domain, remainder taken from reference TRBV5-6 and TRBJ1-1, is DAGVTQSPTHLIKTRGQQVTLRCSPKSGHDTVSWYQQALGQGPQFIFQYYEEEERQRGNFPDRFSGHQFPNYSSELNVNALLLGDSALYLCASSLWGQGAEIAEAFFGQGTRLTVV.

In its sample, this clone was seen a few times. This may arise from a read error, as a much more abundant clone is one base away. The CDR3 loop is CASSPGTGYQPQHF. The CDR3 region has the DNA TGTGCCAGCAGCCCCGGGACAGGGTATCAGCCCCAGCATTTT. V is TRBV28 and J is TRBJ1-5, with 9 bases aligning to TRBD1. In germline, CDR1 is MDHEN, CDR2 SYDVKM. With 6 bases clipped from V and 5 bases from J, the junction kept 5 bases outside the gene matches. This CDR3 is built from 14 residues.

V usage is TRBV5-1 and J usage is TRBJ1-2; TRBD1 matches at 10 bases. Germline-derived CDR1 and CDR2 are SGHRS and YFSETQ. V was pared by 4 bases and J by 8 bases, with 11 bases of the junction left unmatched. This CDR3 has 15 residues. The CDR3 bases are TGCGCCAGCAGCGAAACGACAGGGGGCGCGGGAGGCTACACCTTC. Translation gives CASSETTGGAGGYTF.

The chain carries TRBV28 and TRBJ1-5; no definite D call. The CDR3 consists of 12 residues. Germline loops: CDR1 MDHEN, CDR2 SYDVKM. V shed 2 bases and J shed 6 bases, with 5 bases lying between them. CDR3 region: CASSLGLQPQHF. The CDR3 DNA is TGTGCCAGCAGTTTAGGGCTTCAGCCCCAGCATTTT.